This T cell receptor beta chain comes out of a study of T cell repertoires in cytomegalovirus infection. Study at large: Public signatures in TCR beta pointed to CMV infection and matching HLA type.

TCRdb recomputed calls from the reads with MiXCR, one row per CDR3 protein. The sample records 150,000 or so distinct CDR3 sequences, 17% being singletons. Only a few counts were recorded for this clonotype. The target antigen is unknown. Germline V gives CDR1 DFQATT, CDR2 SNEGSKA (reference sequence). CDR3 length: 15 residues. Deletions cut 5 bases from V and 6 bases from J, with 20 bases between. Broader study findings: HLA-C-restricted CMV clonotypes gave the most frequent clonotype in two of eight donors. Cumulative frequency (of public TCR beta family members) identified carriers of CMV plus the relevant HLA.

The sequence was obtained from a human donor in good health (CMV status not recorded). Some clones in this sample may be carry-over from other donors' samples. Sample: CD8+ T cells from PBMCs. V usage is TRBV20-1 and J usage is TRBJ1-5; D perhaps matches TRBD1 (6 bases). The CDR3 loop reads CSALTGIRGGQPQHF. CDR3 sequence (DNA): TGCAGTGCTCTCACAGGGATCAGAGGGGGTCAGCCCCAGCATTTT.